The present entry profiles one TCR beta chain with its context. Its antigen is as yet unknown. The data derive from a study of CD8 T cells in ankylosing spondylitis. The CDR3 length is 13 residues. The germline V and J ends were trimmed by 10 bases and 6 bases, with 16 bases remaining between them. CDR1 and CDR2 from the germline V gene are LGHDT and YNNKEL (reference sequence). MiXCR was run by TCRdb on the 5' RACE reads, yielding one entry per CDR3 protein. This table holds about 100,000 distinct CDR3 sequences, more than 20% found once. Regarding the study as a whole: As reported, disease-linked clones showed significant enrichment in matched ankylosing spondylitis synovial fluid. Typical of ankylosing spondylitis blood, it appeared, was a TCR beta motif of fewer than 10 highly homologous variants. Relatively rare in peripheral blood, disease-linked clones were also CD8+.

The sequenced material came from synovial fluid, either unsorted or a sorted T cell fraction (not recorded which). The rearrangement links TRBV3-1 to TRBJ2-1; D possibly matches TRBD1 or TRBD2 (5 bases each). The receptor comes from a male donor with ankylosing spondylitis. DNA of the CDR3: TGTGCCACCTGGGACCTCCGCGCCAATGAGCAGTTCTTC. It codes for CATWDLRANEQFF.